These 25 T cell receptor beta chains came from one sample sequenced in a study of blood T cell repertoires in COVID-19. Sequencing was performed with immunoSEQ multiplex PCR; in TCRdb, only in-frame clones are kept and a portion is missing. This sample has under 90,000 clones, with around 80% found just once. What was sequenced was peripheral blood. The receptors derive from a human donor in a cohort sampled during active COVID-19.

Regarding this clone: The missing conserved phenylalanine or tryptophan at the end of this CDR3 makes a read error likely. The DNA is left out, because the CDR3 cannot be placed on it with certainty; the CDR3 is given as TCRdb lists it. V is TRBV11-1 and J is TRBJ1-2; the table gives TRBD1 as D, unverified against the DNA. A total of 9 residues make up the CDR3, ends included. CDR1 and CDR2 (germline): SGHAT, FQDESV (reference sequence). The CDR3 is CASSLTARL.

V usage is TRBV5-6 and J usage is TRBJ2-5, with 14 bases aligning to TRBD2. This CDR3 contains 16 residues. The J segment lost 4 bases and the V segment lost 4 bases, leaving 6 bases of the junction unmatched. Germline CDR1 reads SGHDT; CDR2 reads YYEEEE. This chain's CDR3 is CASSPGLAGVSETQYF. Written as DNA, the CDR3 is TGTGCCAGCAGCCCGGGACTAGCGGGAGTGTCAGAGACCCAGTACTTC.

The rearrangement joins TRBV18 to TRBJ2-3; 10 nucleotides agree with TRBD2. The V and J ends lost 3 bases and 2 bases, in that order; junction bases with no gene match: 5. CDR3 length: 16 amino acids. The germline V gene has CDR1 KGHSH and CDR2 LQKENI. The CDR3, as DNA: TGTGCCAGCTCACCCGCCAGCGGGGGGGTCACAGATACGCAGTATTTT. Its translation is CASSPASGGVTDTQYF.

In this sample, this clone turned up a few times. This rearrangement joins TRBV11-2 to TRBJ1-3; D remains unclear. Germline V gene lookup returns CDR1 SGHAT and CDR2 FQNNGV. Trimming took off 2 bases at V and 4 bases at J, with 18 bases between the two ends. This CDR3 has 17 amino acids. The chain's CDR3 is CASSLPQTPRSGNTIYF. CDR3 bases: TGTGCCAGCAGCTTACCACAGACCCCTCGGTCGGGAAACACCATATATTTT.

V gene TRBV5-6 combines with J gene TRBJ2-5; D possibly corresponds to TRBD1 (5 bases). The CDR3 has 14 residues. The V gene lost 1 base and the J gene lost 2 bases, with 9 bases spanning the gap. Looked up from germline, CDR1 is SGHDT and CDR2 is YYEEEE. The CDR3 protein is CASSLPTAQETQYF. For the CDR3, the DNA is TGTGCCAGCAGCTTGCCGACAGCACAAGAGACCCAGTACTTC. The full variable domain, with the rest looked up from reference TRBV5-6 and TRBJ2-5, is DAGVTQSPTHLIKTRGQQVTLRCSPKSGHDTVSWYQQALGQGPQFIFQYYEEEERQRGNFPDRFSGHQFPNYSSELNVNALLLGDSALYLCASSLPTAQETQYFGPGTRLLVL.

The chain links TRBV4-3 to TRBJ1-4, with 8 bases identical to TRBD1. With 0 bases clipped from V and 8 bases from J, the junction kept 5 bases outside the gene matches. CDR1 is LGHNA, CDR2 YSLEER, per germline. This CDR3 contains 15 residues. As DNA, the CDR3 is TGCGCCAGCAGCCAAGACCCCAGGGGGCGCGAAAAACTGTTTTTT. Translating gives CASSQDPRGREKLFF.

This clone was observed a handful of times. This chain joins TRBV7-2 and TRBJ1-6; 7 bases fit TRBD1. The CDR3 totals 14 residues. The J segment lost 8 bases and the V segment lost 4 bases, leaving 5 bases of the junction unmatched. Germline CDR1 SGHTA, CDR2 FQGNSA. The CDR3 bases are TGTGCCAGCAGCTCGCGACAGGGATATTCACCCCTCCACTTT. Its protein product is CASSSRQGYSPLHF.

The rearrangement uses TRBV14 and TRBJ1-2, with TRBD1 matching over 9 bases. The CDR3 loop spans 15 amino acids. J lost 5 bases, V lost 1 base, and 5 bases had no gene match. Germline V lookup: CDR1 SGHDN, CDR2 FVKESK. The CDR3 is CASSQVRGQGYGYTF. DNA of the CDR3: TGTGCCAGCAGCCAAGTACGGGGACAGGGTTATGGCTACACCTTC.

J is TRBJ2-3 and V is TRBV30, with a possible D match to TRBD2 (5 bases). The CDR3 has 13 amino acids. Germline CDR1 GTSNPN, CDR2 SVGIG (reference sequence). V dropped 0 bases and J dropped 3 bases, with 7 bases sitting between them. The DNA of the CDR3 is TGTGCCTGGAGTGTTCGGGGAACAGATACGCAGTATTTT. Protein product: CAWSVRGTDTQYF. The whole variable domain, remainder taken from reference TRBV30 and TRBJ2-3, is SQTIHQWPATLVQPVGSPLSLECTVEGTSNPNLYWYRQAAGRGLQLLFYSVGIGQISSEVPQNLSASRPQDRQFILSSKKLLLSDSGFYLCAWSVRGTDTQYFGPGTRLTVL.

The V call is TRBV7-2, the J call TRBJ2-1, with D possibly TRBD2 on 6 matching bases. Trimming cost V 6 bases and J 4 bases, with 13 bases left between them. CDR1 and CDR2 from the germline V gene are SGHTA and FQGNSA. The CDR3 is made up of 14 amino acids. The DNA of the CDR3 is TGTGCCAGCAGGCCGGGACTTATTTACAATGAGCAGTTCTTC. Translation gives CASRPGLIYNEQFF.

V and J are TRBV24-1 and TRBJ2-3; 9 bases line up with TRBD1. The J segment lost 5 bases and the V segment lost 3 bases, leaving 8 bases of the junction unmatched. The length of the CDR3 is 16 residues. The V gene's germline CDR1 is KGHDR and CDR2 SFDVKD. CDR3 residues: CATSDPRDRVRDTQYF. CDR3 nucleotides: TGTGCCACCAGTGATCCTCGGGACAGGGTTAGAGATACGCAGTATTTT.

This clone was detected only a few times. This chain joins TRBV7-9 and TRBJ1-2; TRBD1 matches 10 bases. There are 14 residues in the CDR3. The germline V gene encodes CDR1 SEHNR and CDR2 FQNEAQ (reference sequence). The J segment lost 7 bases and the V segment lost 5 bases, leaving 7 bases of the junction unmatched. The CDR3 DNA follows: TGTGCCAGCAGCGCGACAGGGGGCGAGAGTGGCTACACCTTC. Residues: CASSATGGESGYTF. The entire variable domain, with the rest obtained from reference TRBV7-9 and TRBJ1-2, is as follows: DTGVSQNPRHKITKRGQNVTFRCDPISEHNRLYWYRQTLGQGPEFLTYFQNEAQLEKSRLLSDRFSAERPKGSFSTLEIQRTEQGDSAMYLCASSATGGESGYTFGSGTRLTVV.

The rearrangement uses TRBV9 and TRBJ1-4, with D possibly matching TRBD1 (5 bases). With 3 bases removed from V and 8 bases from J, the gap between germline ends came to 17 bases. There are 15 residues in the CDR3. The germline CDR1 and CDR2 sequences are SGDLS and YYNGEE. This CDR3 is CASSARGGEEEKLFF. The CDR3 DNA sequence: TGTGCCAGCAGCGCCCGAGGAGGGGAAGAAGAAAAACTGTTTTTT. Drawing the rest from reference TRBV9 and TRBJ1-4, the complete variable domain is DSGVTQTPKHLITATGQRVTLRCSPRSGDLSVYWYQQSLDQGLQFLIQYYNGEERAKGNILERFSAQQFPDLHSELNLSSLELGDSALYFCASSARGGEEEKLFFGSGTQLSVL.

This clone came up once. The CDR3 region has the DNA TGTGCCAGCAGCTCGTTCGCGGGCACTGAAGCTTTCTTT. Protein: CASSSFAGTEAFF. This sequence joins TRBV7-2 and TRBJ1-1; D is undetermined. CDR1 SGHTA and CDR2 FQGNSA come from the germline V gene. Trimming cost V 4 bases and J 4 bases, with 10 bases left between them. The CDR3 loop spans 13 amino acids. Supplemented by reference TRBV7-2 and TRBJ1-1, the full variable domain reads GAGVSQSPSNKVTEKGKDVELRCDPISGHTALYWYRQSLGQGLEFLIYFQGNSAPDKSGLPSDRFSAERTGGSVSTLTIQRTQQEDSAVYLCASSSFAGTEAFFGQGTRLTVV.

The chain couples TRBV2 to TRBJ1-2, with 11 bases lining up with TRBD1. V shed 10 bases, J shed 3 bases, and the junction held 7 bases outside the gene matches. Germline CDR1 SNHLY, CDR2 FYNNEI. The CDR3 is made up of 14 amino acids. For the CDR3, the DNA is TGTGCCAACAAAAGGACAGGGGGCGACTATGGCTACACCTTC. Translation: CANKRTGGDYGYTF.

The chain couples TRBV9 to TRBJ2-3; 15 bases are shared with TRBD2. Germline values: CDR1 SGDLS, CDR2 YYNGEE. J lost 1 base, V lost 0 bases, and 9 bases had no gene match. This CDR3 has 20 residues. In DNA, the CDR3 is TGTGCCAGCAGCGTAGCCGGACTAGCGGGGGGGCTTGGTGGCACAGATACGCAGTATTTT. Protein sequence: CASSVAGLAGGLGGTDTQYF.

This rearrangement joins TRBV9 to TRBJ2-1; D remains unclear. The CDR3 has 14 amino acids. The ends were cut back, 0 bases at V and 2 bases at J, with 6 bases in the middle. The V gene's germline CDR1 is SGDLS and CDR2 YYNGEE. CDR3 coding DNA: TGTGCCAGCAGCGTAGTCCAGGCCTACAATGAGCAGTTCTTC. Its translation is CASSVVQAYNEQFF.

This rearrangement joins TRBV7-3 to TRBJ2-1, with 8 positions matching TRBD2. CDR3 length: 14 amino acids. Trimming at V came to 6 bases and at J to 8 bases, leaving 9 bases not matched to a gene. The germline V gene has CDR1 SGHTA and CDR2 FQGTGA. CDR3 nucleotide sequence: TGTGCCAGCAGACGGAGCGGGAGTGGCGATGAGCAGTTCTTC. It is translated as CASRRSGSGDEQFF.

V is TRBV27 and J is TRBJ2-7; 7 bases line up with TRBD1. V shed 4 bases, J shed 5 bases, and the junction held 8 bases outside the gene matches. The CDR3 runs 14 residues. Germline CDR1 is MNHEY and CDR2 is SMNVEV (reference sequence). DNA for the CDR3: TGTGCCAGCAGTTCAATAGACAGGGCCCACGAGCAGTACTTC. Translation: CASSSIDRAHEQYF.

The chain uses TRBV7-8 and TRBJ2-7; 8 nucleotides align to TRBD1. The V segment lost 5 bases and the J segment 2 bases; nucleotides outside the gene matches: 8. This CDR3 is built from 15 residues. Germline V gives CDR1 SGHVS, CDR2 FQNEAQ. This chain's CDR3 is CASSLGAGGAYEQYV. The CDR3 nucleotides read TGTGCCAGCAGCCTAGGGGCAGGGGGCGCCTACGAGCAGTACGTC.

The chain carries TRBV7-3 and TRBJ1-2; D is unclear. This CDR3 contains 14 residues. CDR1 SGHTA and CDR2 FQGTGA come from the germline V gene. Trimming pared 0 bases from V and 6 bases from J, leaving 11 bases between. CDR3 amino acids: CASSLTSARDGYTF. The CDR3 DNA reads TGTGCCAGCAGCTTAACCAGTGCCCGGGATGGCTACACCTTC.

V is TRBV7-3 and J is TRBJ1-1; tentatively, D is TRBD1 (5 bases). Trimming left V 4 bases short and J 1 base short, with 10 bases between. The CDR3 sequence is 14 residues long. Germline V gene sequence: CDR1 SGHTA, CDR2 FQGTGA. This CDR3 reads CASSSQGENTEAFF. Written as DNA, the CDR3 is TGTGCCAGCAGCTCCCAGGGTGAGAACACTGAAGCTTTCTTT.

The chain carries TRBV5-1 and TRBJ2-2, with 9 bases lining up with TRBD2. Unmatched junction bases numbered 11, after V lost 4 bases and J lost 1 base. Germline V gives CDR1 SGHRS, CDR2 YFSETQ. The CDR3 covers 18 residues. The CDR3, as DNA: TGCGCCAGCAGCAAGTGGCGGGGGGGCTACGAGAACACCGGGGAGCTGTTTTTT. Translated: CASSKWRGGYENTGELFF.

This rearrangement joins TRBV7-9 to TRBJ1-5; a possible D gene is TRBD1 (5 bases). This CDR3 contains 15 residues. Looked up from germline, CDR1 is SEHNR and CDR2 is FQNEAQ (reference sequence). Trimming removed 1 base from V and 1 base from J, with 8 bases in between. This chain's CDR3 is CASSLVQGSNQPQHF. The CDR3, as DNA: TGTGCCAGCAGCTTAGTTCAGGGAAGCAATCAGCCCCAGCATTTT.

This clone was counted only a few times. The chain couples TRBV19 to TRBJ2-1; 7 bases fit TRBD2. Germline CDR1 is LNHDA and CDR2 is SQIVND (reference sequence). The CDR3 loop spans 17 amino acids. V lost 2 bases and J lost 1; bases outside the gene matches: 8. The CDR3 DNA follows: TGTGCCAGTAGTATACCCGCTAGCGGCCCGTCCTACAATGAGCAGTTCTTC. It yields the protein CASSIPASGPSYNEQFF.